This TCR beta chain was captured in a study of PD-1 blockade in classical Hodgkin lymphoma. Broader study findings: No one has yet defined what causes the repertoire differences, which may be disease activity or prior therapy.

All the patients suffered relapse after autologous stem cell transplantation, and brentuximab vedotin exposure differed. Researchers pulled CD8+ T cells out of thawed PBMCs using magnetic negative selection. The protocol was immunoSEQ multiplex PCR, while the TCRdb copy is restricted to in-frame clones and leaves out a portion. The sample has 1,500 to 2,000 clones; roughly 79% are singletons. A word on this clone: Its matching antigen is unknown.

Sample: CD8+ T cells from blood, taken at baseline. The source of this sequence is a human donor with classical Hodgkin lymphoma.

CDR3: CASSPSRDERSDTQYF. As DNA, the CDR3 is TGTGCCAGCAGTCCCTCCCGGGACGAGAGGAGCGATACGCAGTATTTT. This chain connects TRBV28 to TRBJ2-3; TRBD1 or TRBD2 may be the D gene (5 bases each). There are 16 residues in the CDR3. Germline loops: CDR1 MDHEN, CDR2 SYDVKM. Trimming took off 5 bases at V and 6 bases at J, with 21 bases between the two ends. Variable domain in full (rest from reference TRBV28 and TRBJ2-3): DVKVTQSSRYLVKRTGEKVFLECVQDMDHENMFWYRQDPGLGLRLIYFSYDVKMKEKGDIPEGYSVSREKKERFSLILESASTNQTSMYLCASSPSRDERSDTQYFGPGTRLTVL.